Sequencing of this T cell receptor beta chain was carried out in a study of vaccination effects on CD4 cells after COVID-19. About this clone itself: Its antigen remains unknown.

The germline V gene encodes CDR1 ENHRY and CDR2 SYGVKD. Trimming stripped 2 bases from V and 5 bases from J, with 12 bases between. The CDR3 sequence is 14 residues long. The protocol was immunoSEQ multiplex PCR, while the TCRdb copy is restricted to in-frame clones and leaves out a portion. Found here are 45,000 to 65,000 clones, 80% to 85% of them singletons; the top ten hold 2.4%. Sequencing was preceded by expansion of antigen-specific CD4+ T cells with viral peptide pools in the ViraFEST assay. Upon completion of more than 9 days in culture, CD4+ T cells were isolated. The vaccine recipients had no prior SARS-CoV-2 infection, with negative nucleocapsid antibodies.

The material was CD4+ T cells from PBMCs cultured with HCoV-229E spike peptides, obtained before COVID-19 vaccination. This TCR was recovered from a human donor who received a COVID-19 vaccine. The rearrangement links TRBV10-3 to TRBJ2-5; maybe TRBD1 (7 bases). CDR3 in amino acids: CAISEARGAETQYF. The CDR3 bases are TGTGCCATCAGTGAGGCCAGGGGGGCCGAGACCCAGTACTTC.